This TCR beta chain was captured by sequencing in a study of Ad26.COV2.S vaccination and SARS-CoV-2 variants. V lost 3 bases and J lost 5, with 10 bases in between. Germline CDR1 is MGHRA and CDR2 is YSYEKL. The CDR3 consists of 13 residues. Treatment in this sample: roughly 18 received Ad26.COV2.S at low or high dose, single or two shots; five or six received placebo; per-sample allocation not given. Collection of samples fell on day 63 after the first vaccine or placebo injection. This table comes from immunoSEQ multiplex PCR, and its TCRdb copy is limited to in-frame clones, with some not included. The sample comprises approximately 460,000 clones, roughly nine tenths of which are singletons, and 1.5% to 2% rests with the top ten.

Source: peripheral blood, taken in a trial of Ad26.COV2.S vaccine versus placebo. The chain carries TRBV4-1 and TRBJ1-1; no reliable D call. This TCR was sampled from a person between 18 and 59 years old who received the Ad26.COV2.S COVID-19 vaccine or a placebo. The DNA for the CDR3 is TGCGCCAGCAGCCAGGGGAGTGGAACTGAAGCTTTCTTT. It yields the protein CASSQGSGTEAFF.